This T cell receptor (beta chain) comes out of a study of beta chain features in type 1 diabetes. For the study at large: The study examined roughly 110,000,000 sorted cells across all samples. General study results and limits: Patients showed naive, central memory and Treg TCRB repertoires that appeared more similar than those of healthy donors. A moderate, significant TCRB CDR3 shortening appeared in type 1 diabetes across four CD4+ subsets.

A note on this clone: What it recognizes is unknown.

Expressed TCRB transcripts got sequenced, as all isolated RNA was reverse transcribed. Clones were sequenced by immunoSEQ multiplex PCR, and TCRdb holds only the in-frame ones, with some missing. This table has about 250,000 clones, about a tenth appearing once. Germline V lookup: CDR1 SGHRS, CDR2 YFSETQ. This CDR3 spans 14 amino acids. V was clipped by 4 bases and J by 3 bases; unmatched bases: 7. Based on CD45RO/CCR7/CD25/CD127/CD95/CD27, CD4+ regulatory, stem cell-like memory, naive and central memory cells were sorted. This chain joins TRBV5-1 and TRBJ2-7; TRBD2 matches 7 bases. Input material: naive CD4+ T cells from blood. The clonotype was recovered from a man aged 25 to 45 with type 1 diabetes. This CDR3 is CASSATWGGYEQYF. DNA of the CDR3: TGCGCCAGCAGCGCCACCTGGGGGGGCTACGAGCAGTACTTC. The variable domain in full, completed from reference TRBV5-1 and TRBJ2-7, reads KAGVTQTPRYLIKTRGQQVTLSCSPISGHRSVSWYQQTPGQGLQFLFEYFSETQRNKGNFPGRFSGRQFSNSRSEMNVSTLELGDSALYLCASSATWGGYEQYFGPGTRLTVT.